This record covers a single T cell receptor (beta chain). The data belong to a study of T cell responses to AZD1222 COVID-19 vaccine. Trimming cost V 5 bases and J 6 bases; bases outside gene matches: 13. The CDR3 is 17 residues long. TCRdb's table, derived via immunoSEQ multiplex PCR, lists solely in-frame clones and lacks some. The table records 120,000 to 150,000 clones, about 92% of them present only once. The rearrangement links TRBV5-3 to TRBJ2-1; TRBD2 matches at 11 bases. TRBV5-3 is known as an ORF, though its function is uncertain. The sequenced sample was peripheral blood, obtained on day 0 of AZD1222 vaccination. The sequence was collected from an adult in good health. CDR3 DNA: TGTGCCAGAAGGCGGACTAGCGGGCCCCGACTTCTCAATGAGCAGTTCTTC. It yields the protein CARRRTSGPRLLNEQFF.